These 26 T cell receptor beta chains came from one sample sequenced in a study of metastatic and nonmetastatic thyroid tumors. Thyroid surgery was preceded by no treatment in any patient. TCRdb re-clonotyped the PCR reads through MiXCR. The data show about 40,000 clones, with 10% to 12% seen just once and around 25% held by the top ten. Sample: blood. The receptors originated from a female donor with papillary thyroid cancer or a benign thyroid nodule (not recorded which). Some clones in this sample may be carry-over from other donors' samples.

In its sample, this clone was seen many times. The rearrangement links TRBV28 to TRBJ2-2; 11 nucleotides match TRBD2. Germline CDR1 reads MDHEN; CDR2 reads SYDVKM. CDR3 length equals 14 residues. Germline trimming cut 5 bases from V and 7 bases from J; bases unmatched to any gene: 3. CDR3 loop: CASSALAGVGELFF. Here the CDR3 DNA reads TGTGCCAGCAGTGCACTAGCGGGAGTCGGGGAGCTGTTTTTT.

This clone has at least ten counts. This chain uses TRBV30 with TRBJ1-3, with a weak D call TRBD1 (6 bases). This CDR3 spans 16 amino acids. Deletions cut 2 bases from V and 0 bases from J, with 14 bases between. Germline V gene lookup returns CDR1 GTSNPN and CDR2 SVGIG (reference sequence). The CDR3 loop reads CAWSSTTGISGNTIYF. As DNA, the CDR3 is TGTGCCTGGAGTTCTACAACAGGGATCTCTGGAAACACCATATATTTT.

This clone was counted at least ten times. The chain employs TRBV10-2 and TRBJ2-5, with D perhaps TRBD2 (6 bases). The CDR3 sequence is 13 residues long. V lost 4 bases and J lost 4, with 10 bases in between. CDR1 is WSHSY and CDR2 is SAAADI in the germline V gene. In nucleotides, the CDR3 is TGCGCCAGCAGTGTTACGGGAGCAGAGACCCAGTACTTC. It encodes CASSVTGAETQYF.

This clone was seen a handful of times. A read error may explain this, as a much larger clone is one base away. The rearrangement joins TRBV28 to TRBJ2-2, with D maybe TRBD2 (5 bases). The CDR3 loop spans 14 amino acids. Germline lookup yields CDR1 MDHEN and CDR2 SYDVKM. The CDR3 nucleotides read TGTGCCAGCAGTTTAAGTGGAAACACCGGGGATCTGTTTTTT. As protein: CASSLSGNTGDLFF.

The table lists this clone with many counts. The CDR3 protein is CASSLDRANEQFF. Written as DNA, the CDR3 is TGTGCCAGCAGCTTAGACAGGGCCAATGAGCAGTTCTTC. The V and J genes are TRBV11-1 and TRBJ2-1, with D perhaps matching TRBD1 (6 bases). Germline CDR1 and CDR2: SGHAT and FQDESV (reference sequence). V gave up 1 base and J gave up 6 bases, with 7 bases separating them. The CDR3 contains 13 residues.

In this sample, this clone turned up many times. The gene calls are TRBV6-1 and TRBJ2-3; TRBD2 aligns across 8 bases. Germline lookup yields CDR1 MNHNS and CDR2 SASEGT. V dropped 10 bases and J dropped 1; count of bases not matched to a gene: 10. This CDR3 spans 15 amino acids. The CDR3 coding sequence is TGTGCCACCAACCGGGAGCGGGGGCGCACAGATACGCAGTATTTT. Protein: CATNRERGRTDTQYF.

The table lists this clone with many counts. The rearrangement uses TRBV12-3 or TRBV12-4 and TRBJ2-3, with D unresolved. Trimming took off 3 bases at V and 2 bases at J, with 3 bases between the two ends. CDR3 length: 12 amino acids. This chain's CDR3 is CASSFSTDTQYF. In DNA, the CDR3 is TGTGCCAGCAGTTTTTCCACAGATACGCAGTATTTT.

Note on this clone: A much bigger clone sits one base away, suggesting this may be a read error. The chain combines TRBV10-1 with TRBJ2-1; tentative D call: TRBD2 (5 bases). From germline, CDR1 is WNHNN and CDR2 SYGVQD (reference sequence). This CDR3 has 14 residues. CDR3 residues: CASSYRGLDNEQSF. CDR3 DNA: TGCGCCAGCAGTTATAGAGGGCTCGACAATGAGCAGTCCTTC.

Only a few counts were recorded for this clone. The chain recombines TRBV6-2 or TRBV6-3 with TRBJ2-7; 15 nucleotides agree with TRBD2. Losses at the gene ends were 6 bases for V and 1 base for J; bases not matched to a gene: 4. Germline V gene sequence: CDR1 MNHEY, CDR2 SVGEGT. The CDR3 runs 16 residues. The CDR3 nucleotides read TGTGCCAGCAGAGCCGGGACTAGCGGGAGGTCCTACGAGCAGTACGTC. Translation gives CASRAGTSGRSYEQYV.

This clone was recorded at least ten times. This sequence joins TRBV14 and TRBJ2-1; the match to TRBD2 covers 10 bases. Germline lookup yields CDR1 SGHDN and CDR2 FVKESK. The CDR3 length is 16 residues. The V gene end was trimmed by 1 base and the J gene end by 3 bases; junction bases not matched to a gene: 3. CDR3: CASSQAPSGSYNEQFF. The CDR3 DNA sequence: TGTGCCAGCAGCCAAGCCCCTAGCGGGAGCTACAATGAGCAGTTCTTC.

This clone was observed at least ten times. The genes are TRBV30 and TRBJ1-1, with a tentative D call TRBD1 (5 bases). V was clipped by 3 bases and J by 2 bases, with 16 bases between them. Germline V gene lookup returns CDR1 GTSNPN and CDR2 SVGIG (reference sequence). This CDR3 spans 15 amino acids. Here the CDR3 DNA reads TGTGCCTGGAGGGGGGGGTCGAGGGCTAACACTGAAGCTTTCTTT. Translation: CAWRGGSRANTEAFF.

This clone was seen at least ten times. V and J are TRBV5-1 and TRBJ2-7, with a possible D match to TRBD1 (5 bases). From germline, CDR1 is SGHRS and CDR2 YFSETQ. CDR3 length: 14 residues. Trimming removed 5 bases at V and 0 bases at J, with 12 bases between. The CDR3 sequence is CASRGQASSYEQYF. CDR3 sequence (DNA): TGCGCCAGCAGGGGGCAGGCGAGCTCCTACGAGCAGTACTTC.

This clone was observed a handful of times. The rearrangement uses TRBV27 and TRBJ2-2; no firm D call. Germline V gene sequence: CDR1 MNHEY, CDR2 SMNVEV (reference sequence). The CDR3 loop spans 14 amino acids. Trimming removed 10 bases from V and 0 bases from J, with 12 bases in between. CDR3 amino acids: CAIGFWSNTGELFF. The CDR3 region has the DNA TGTGCCATCGGATTTTGGTCGAACACCGGGGAGCTGTTTTTT.

This clone was seen many times. The rearrangement joins TRBV5-4 to TRBJ2-7; D may be TRBD1 (5 bases). Germline V CDR1 and CDR2: SGHNT, YYREEE (reference sequence). The CDR3 extends over 15 amino acids. V was trimmed by 4 bases and J by 0 bases, leaving 14 bases between them. This CDR3 reads CASSPTTDRSYEQYF. CDR3 coding DNA: TGTGCCAGCAGCCCGACGACAGACCGCTCCTACGAGCAGTACTTC.

There are many counts of this clone. Different DNA sequences within this sample yield the same CDR3. V is TRBV7-9 and J is TRBJ2-5; 15 bases map to TRBD2. Germline V CDR1 and CDR2: SEHNR, FQNEAQ (reference sequence). V shed 5 bases and J 4 bases; nucleotides not matched to a gene: 8. The CDR3 totals 17 residues. CDR3 loop: CASSGGLAGGPGETQYF. The CDR3, as DNA: TGTGCCAGCAGCGGTGGACTAGCGGGAGGGCCGGGAGAGACCCAGTACTTC.

This clone was counted ten times or more. The V call is TRBV5-1, the J call TRBJ2-1, with 10 bases identical to TRBD2. CDR3 length: 15 residues. Germline V gene data show CDR1 as SGHRS and CDR2 as YFSETQ. The ends lost 4 bases at V and 10 bases at J; junction bases unmatched: 11. The CDR3 DNA sequence: TGCGCCAGCAGCAGCGGGGCTAGCGGGAGTCGAGAGCAGTTCTTC. Translating gives CASSSGASGSREQFF. Full variable domain (rest looked up from reference TRBV5-1 and TRBJ2-1): KAGVTQTPRYLIKTRGQQVTLSCSPISGHRSVSWYQQTPGQGLQFLFEYFSETQRNKGNFPGRFSGRQFSNSRSEMNVSTLELGDSALYLCASSSGASGSREQFFGPGTRLTVL.

There are many counts of this clone. The V call is TRBV29-1, the J call TRBJ2-3; TRBD2 matches 11 bases. J lost 4 bases, V lost 1 base, and 10 bases had no gene match. Germline assignment: CDR1 SQVTM and CDR2 ANQGSEA. This CDR3 comprises 17 residues. CDR3 loop: CSVEGVGTSGGSDTQYF. For the CDR3, the DNA is TGCAGCGTTGAAGGCGTCGGGACTAGCGGTGGGTCAGATACGCAGTATTTT.

This clone was seen only a few times. The rearrangement uses TRBV24-1 and TRBJ2-7; D is ambiguous. V was shortened by 5 bases and J by 1 base, with 14 bases between the two germline ends. Germline V lookup: CDR1 KGHDR, CDR2 SFDVKD. The CDR3 has 15 amino acids. CDR3 nucleotide sequence: TGTGCCACCAGTGGACCTGTGAAAGTATCCTACGAGCAGTACTTC. It codes for CATSGPVKVSYEQYF.

There are many counts of this clone. This sequence joins TRBV12-3 or TRBV12-4 and TRBJ1-1; D is undetermined. The CDR3 spans 13 residues. Trimming removed 1 base at V and 3 bases at J, with 6 bases between. CDR3 coding DNA: TGTGCCAGCAGTTTAGGGGCCGACACTGAAGCTTTCTTT. This gives the protein CASSLGADTEAFF.

This clone was observed many times. The CDR3 coding sequence is TGTGCCAGCAGCTCAGACACAGGGATGAACACTGAAGCTTTCTTT. Protein product: CASSSDTGMNTEAFF. The chain combines TRBV7-2 with TRBJ1-1; D perhaps matches TRBD1 (6 bases). V was shortened by 4 bases and J by 0 bases, with 12 bases between the two germline ends. This CDR3 comprises 15 residues. Germline V gene lookup returns CDR1 SGHTA and CDR2 FQGNSA.

This clone occurred many times. The chain couples TRBV11-2 to TRBJ1-4, with a weak D call TRBD1 (6 bases). The CDR3 totals 16 residues. Germline values: CDR1 SGHAT, CDR2 FQNNGV. The V end was cut by 5 bases, the J end by 4 bases, with 17 bases between. CDR3 region: CASSPNQGFSNEKLFF. The CDR3 bases are TGTGCCAGCAGCCCCAATCAGGGGTTTAGTAATGAAAAACTGTTTTTT.

This clone turned up a few times. The V and J genes are TRBV14 and TRBJ2-3, with 12 bases aligning to TRBD2. CDR1 SGHDN and CDR2 FVKESK come from the germline V gene. There are 16 residues in the CDR3. The trim removed 3 bases at V and 1 base at J, leaving 2 bases unmatched. The CDR3: CASSHRTSGGTDTQYF. The DNA of the CDR3 is TGTGCCAGCAGCCACCGGACTAGCGGGGGCACAGATACGCAGTATTTT.

The rearrangement joins TRBV5-1 to TRBJ2-2, with a possible D match to TRBD1 (5 bases). V lost 6 bases to trimming and J lost 3 bases, with 15 bases between them. The V gene's germline CDR1 is SGHRS and CDR2 YFSETQ. The CDR3 consists of 15 residues. Here the CDR3 reads CASILRDADTGELFF. The CDR3, as DNA: TGCGCCAGCATCCTCAGGGATGCGGACACCGGGGAGCTGTTTTTT.

This clone was picked up many times. The V gene is TRBV5-8, the J gene TRBJ1-5; 9 bases agree with TRBD1. Germline CDR1 is SGHTS and CDR2 is YDEGEE. The V segment lost 4 bases and the J segment 2 bases; nucleotides outside the gene matches: 4. The CDR3 consists of 15 residues. DNA of the CDR3: TGTGCCAGCAGCCTCTGGACAGGGGGCAATCAGCCCCAGCATTTT. Its translation: CASSLWTGGNQPQHF.

This clone was found many times. The rearrangement links TRBV10-1 to TRBJ1-1, with D hard to call. CDR1 WNHNN and CDR2 SYGVQD come from the germline V gene (reference sequence). With 3 bases removed from V and 3 bases from J, the gap between germline ends came to 14 bases. CDR3 length: 15 amino acids. The CDR3 loop reads CASSEGGELYTEAFF. CDR3 nucleotides: TGCGCCAGCAGTGAAGGTGGGGAGCTCTACACTGAAGCTTTCTTT.

The table lists this clone with many counts. Different DNA sequences within this sample yield the same CDR3. This chain links TRBV12-3 or TRBV12-4 with TRBJ2-5; TRBD2 agrees at 7 bases. CDR3 length: 13 amino acids. V lost 5 bases and J lost 7; bases outside the gene matches: 7. The CDR3 sequence is CASSKTSVGTQYF. The CDR3 DNA reads TGTGCCAGCAGTAAAACTAGCGTTGGGACCCAGTACTTC.